This TCR beta chain was obtained from a study of human thymus T cells. General observations from the study: Highly overlapping thymic repertoires in unrelated individuals were reported by related research.

Trimming left V 7 bases short and J 2 bases short, with 23 bases between. The CDR3 sequence is 17 residues long. Germline CDR1 and CDR2: SGDLS and YYNGEE. A note on this clone: The target antigen is unknown.

Sequenced by immunoSEQ multiplex PCR; TCRdb stores in-frame clones only, minus some. The sample lists some 130,000 clones, around 94% occurring once. Thymus tissue was removed during corrective cardiac surgery. Infants served as donors; they were healthy and Finnish and were having corrective surgery for congenital heart defects. Sequenced sample: thymus tissue. The V gene is TRBV9, the J gene TRBJ2-3; a weak D match, TRBD2 (6 bases). This receptor was obtained from a boy less than two years old with a congenital heart defect but otherwise immunologically healthy. CDR3 region: CASARLGSVAFTDTQYF. DNA for the CDR3: TGTGCCAGCGCCCGACTAGGAAGCGTTGCCTTCACAGATACGCAGTATTTT. The variable domain in full, completed from reference TRBV9 and TRBJ2-3, reads DSGVTQTPKHLITATGQRVTLRCSPRSGDLSVYWYQQSLDQGLQFLIQYYNGEERAKGNILERFSAQQFPDLHSELNLSSLELGDSALYFCASARLGSVAFTDTQYFGPGTRLTVL.